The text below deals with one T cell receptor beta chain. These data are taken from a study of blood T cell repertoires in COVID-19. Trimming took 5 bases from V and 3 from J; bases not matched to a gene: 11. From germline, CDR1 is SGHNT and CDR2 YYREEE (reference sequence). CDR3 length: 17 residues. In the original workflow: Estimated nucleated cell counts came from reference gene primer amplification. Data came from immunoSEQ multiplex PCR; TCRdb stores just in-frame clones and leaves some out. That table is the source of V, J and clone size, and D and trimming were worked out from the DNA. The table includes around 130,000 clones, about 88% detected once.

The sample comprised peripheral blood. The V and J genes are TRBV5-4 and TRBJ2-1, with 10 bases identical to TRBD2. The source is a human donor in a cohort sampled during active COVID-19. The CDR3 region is CASSPGSGREGYNEQFF. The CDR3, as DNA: TGTGCCAGCAGTCCCGGGAGCGGGAGGGAGGGCTACAATGAGCAGTTCTTC.